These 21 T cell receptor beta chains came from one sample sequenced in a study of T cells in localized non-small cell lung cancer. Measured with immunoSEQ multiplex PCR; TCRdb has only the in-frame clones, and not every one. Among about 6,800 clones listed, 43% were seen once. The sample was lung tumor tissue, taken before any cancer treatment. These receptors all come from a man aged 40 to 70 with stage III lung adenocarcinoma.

The CDR3 is CASSVSGQGTEKLFF. In nucleotides, the CDR3 is TGTGCCAGCAGCGTAAGTGGACAGGGGACTGAAAAACTGTTTTTT. The chain joins TRBV9 to TRBJ1-4; 9 bases agree with TRBD1. The V gene end was trimmed by 1 base and the J gene end by 7 bases; junction bases not matched to a gene: 5. The CDR3 runs 15 residues. Germline loops: CDR1 SGDLS, CDR2 YYNGEE.

As DNA, the CDR3 is TGTGCCAGCAGTTTATTAAGTAACACTGAAGCTTTCTTT. The encoded protein is CASSLLSNTEAFF. The chain uses TRBV6-8 and TRBJ1-1; D unresolved. V lost 4 bases and J lost 2, with 8 bases in between. CDR1 and CDR2 from the germline V gene are MNHGY and SAAAGT. The CDR3 extends over 13 amino acids.

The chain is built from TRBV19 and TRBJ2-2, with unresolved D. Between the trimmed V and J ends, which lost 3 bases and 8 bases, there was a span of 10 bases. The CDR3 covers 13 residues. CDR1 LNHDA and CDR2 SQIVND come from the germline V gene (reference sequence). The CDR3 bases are TGTGCCAGTAGTATTCTTGCAGTTGGGGAGCTGTTTTTT. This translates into CASSILAVGELFF.

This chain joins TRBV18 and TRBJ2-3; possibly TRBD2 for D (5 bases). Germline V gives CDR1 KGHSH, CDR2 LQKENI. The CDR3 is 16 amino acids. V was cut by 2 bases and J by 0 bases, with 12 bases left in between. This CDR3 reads CASSPKERASTDTQYF. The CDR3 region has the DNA TGTGCCAGCTCACCAAAGGAGAGGGCTAGCACAGATACGCAGTATTTT.

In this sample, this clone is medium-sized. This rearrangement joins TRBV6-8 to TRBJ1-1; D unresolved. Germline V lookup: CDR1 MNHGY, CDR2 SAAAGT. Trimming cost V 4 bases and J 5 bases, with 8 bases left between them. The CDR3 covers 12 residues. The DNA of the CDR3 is TGTGCCAGCAGTTTCTACACAACTGAAGCTTTCTTT. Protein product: CASSFYTTEAFF.

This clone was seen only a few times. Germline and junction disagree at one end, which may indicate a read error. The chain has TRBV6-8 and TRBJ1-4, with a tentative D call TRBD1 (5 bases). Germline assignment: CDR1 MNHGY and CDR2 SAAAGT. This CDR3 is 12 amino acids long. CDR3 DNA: TGTGCCAGCAGTTGGGACCGGGGGGTCTTGGTTTTT. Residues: CASSWDRGVLVF.

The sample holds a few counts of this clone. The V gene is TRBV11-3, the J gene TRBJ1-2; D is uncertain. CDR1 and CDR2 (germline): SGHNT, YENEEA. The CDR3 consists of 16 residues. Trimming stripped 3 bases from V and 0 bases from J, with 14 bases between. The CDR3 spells CASSLPWRSTNYGYTF. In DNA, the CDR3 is TGTGCCAGCAGCTTGCCTTGGAGGTCTACTAACTATGGCTACACCTTC. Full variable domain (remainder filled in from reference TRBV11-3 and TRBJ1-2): EAGVVQSPRYKIIEKKQPVAFWCNPISGHNTLYWYLQNLGQGPELLIRYENEEAVDDSQLPKDRFSAERLKGVDSTLKIQPAELGDSAVYLCASSLPWRSTNYGYTFGSGTRLTVV.

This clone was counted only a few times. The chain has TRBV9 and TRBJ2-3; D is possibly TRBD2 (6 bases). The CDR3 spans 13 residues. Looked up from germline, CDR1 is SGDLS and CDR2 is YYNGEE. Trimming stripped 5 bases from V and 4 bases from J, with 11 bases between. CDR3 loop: CASSLRGADTQYF. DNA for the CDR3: TGTGCCAGCAGTTTGCGGGGCGCAGATACGCAGTATTTT.

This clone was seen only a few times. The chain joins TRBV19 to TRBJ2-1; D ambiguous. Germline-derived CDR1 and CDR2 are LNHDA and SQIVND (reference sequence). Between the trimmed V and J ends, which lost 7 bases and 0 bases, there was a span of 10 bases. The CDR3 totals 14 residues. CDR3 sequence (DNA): TGTGCCAGTAAGACGGCCAACTCCTACAATGAGCAGTTCTTC. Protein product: CASKTANSYNEQFF.

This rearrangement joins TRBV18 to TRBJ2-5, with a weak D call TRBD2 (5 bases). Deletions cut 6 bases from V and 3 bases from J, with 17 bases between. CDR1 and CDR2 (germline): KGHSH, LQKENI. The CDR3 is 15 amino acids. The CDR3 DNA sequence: TGTGCCAGCTCGTCGGCCGCCGGTAGCGAAGAGACCCAGTACTTC. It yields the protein CASSSAAGSEETQYF.

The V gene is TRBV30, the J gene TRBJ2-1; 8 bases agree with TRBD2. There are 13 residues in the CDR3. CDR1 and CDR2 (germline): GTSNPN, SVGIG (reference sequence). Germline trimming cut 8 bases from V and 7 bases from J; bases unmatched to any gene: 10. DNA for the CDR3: TGTGCCCGGGACGAGCGGGAGCTGAATGAGCAGTTCTTC. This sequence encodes CARDERELNEQFF.

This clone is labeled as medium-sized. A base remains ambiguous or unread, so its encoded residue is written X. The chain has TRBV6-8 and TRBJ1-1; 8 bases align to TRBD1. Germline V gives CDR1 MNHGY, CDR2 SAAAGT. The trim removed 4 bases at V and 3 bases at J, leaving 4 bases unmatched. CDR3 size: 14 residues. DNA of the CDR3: TGTGCCAGCAGTTCCCGGACAGGGRACACTGAAGCTTTCTTT. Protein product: CASSSRTGXTEAFF.

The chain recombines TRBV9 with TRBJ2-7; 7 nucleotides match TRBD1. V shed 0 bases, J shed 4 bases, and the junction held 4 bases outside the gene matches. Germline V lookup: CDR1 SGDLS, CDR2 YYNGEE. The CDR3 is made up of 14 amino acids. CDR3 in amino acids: CASSVAEGAYEQYF. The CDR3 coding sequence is TGTGCCAGCAGCGTAGCAGAGGGGGCATACGAGCAGTACTTC.

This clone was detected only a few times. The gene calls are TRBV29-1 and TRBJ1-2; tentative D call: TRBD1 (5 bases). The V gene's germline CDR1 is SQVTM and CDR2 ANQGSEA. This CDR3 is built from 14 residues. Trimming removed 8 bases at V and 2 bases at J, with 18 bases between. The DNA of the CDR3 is TGCAGCTATCTCCGGACGGGGCAAAACTATGGCTACACCTTC. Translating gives CSYLRTGQNYGYTF.

The CDR3 sequence is CASSKDIGRVGYGYTF. CDR3 sequence (DNA): TGTGCCAGTAGTAAGGATATTGGGAGGGTTGGATATGGCTACACCTTC. The chain links TRBV19 to TRBJ1-2; D remains ambiguous. This CDR3 is built from 16 residues. V was cut by 4 bases and J by 5 bases, with 20 bases left in between. The germline V gene encodes CDR1 LNHDA and CDR2 SQIVND (reference sequence).

The CDR3 DNA reads TGTGCCAGCAGCAACAGGGGCTCTGGAAACACCATATATTTT. It yields the protein CASSNRGSGNTIYF. The chain is built from TRBV6-4 and TRBJ1-3; 7 bases are a match to TRBD1. CDR1 MRHNA and CDR2 SNTAGT come from the germline V gene. This CDR3 is built from 14 residues. Trimming took 6 bases from V and 0 from J; bases not matched to a gene: 2.

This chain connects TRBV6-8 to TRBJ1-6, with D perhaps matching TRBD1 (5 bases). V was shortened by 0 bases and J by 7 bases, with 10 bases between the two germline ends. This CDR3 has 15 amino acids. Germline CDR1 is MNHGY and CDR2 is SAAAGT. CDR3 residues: CASSYSGQGNSPLHF. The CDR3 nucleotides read TGTGCCAGCAGTTACTCGGGCCAGGGAAATTCACCCCTCCACTTT.

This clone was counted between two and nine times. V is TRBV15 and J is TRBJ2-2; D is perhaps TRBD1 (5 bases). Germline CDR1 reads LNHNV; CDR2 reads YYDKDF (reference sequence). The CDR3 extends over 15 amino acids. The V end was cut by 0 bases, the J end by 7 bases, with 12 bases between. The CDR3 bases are TGTGCCACCAGCAGAGATCCAGGGCCGGGCGGGGAGCTGTTTTTT. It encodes CATSRDPGPGGELFF.

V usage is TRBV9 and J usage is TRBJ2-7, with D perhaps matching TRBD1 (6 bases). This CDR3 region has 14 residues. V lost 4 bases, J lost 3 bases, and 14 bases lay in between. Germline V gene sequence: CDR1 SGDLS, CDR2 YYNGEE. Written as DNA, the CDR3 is TGTGCCAGCAGCCCTCCGGGACACCACTACGAGCAGTACTTC. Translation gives CASSPPGHHYEQYF.

CDR3 sequence (DNA): TGCAGCGGGGCCGATAGCGGGAGCGGATTCACAGATACGCAGTATTTT. Encoded protein: CSGADSGSGFTDTQYF. The J gene is TRBJ2-3, the V gene TRBV29-1; 9 bases fit TRBD2. Trimming at V came to 7 bases and at J to 2 bases, leaving 13 bases not matched to a gene. Germline V lookup: CDR1 SQVTM, CDR2 ANQGSEA. The CDR3 is made up of 16 amino acids.

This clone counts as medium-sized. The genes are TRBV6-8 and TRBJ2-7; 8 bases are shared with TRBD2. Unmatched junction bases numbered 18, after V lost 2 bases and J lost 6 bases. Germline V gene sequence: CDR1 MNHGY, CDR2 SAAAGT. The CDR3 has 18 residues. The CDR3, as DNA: TGTGCCAGCAGTTACGGGAGCCCGGGACTAGGAACAATGTTCGAGCAGTACTTC. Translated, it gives CASSYGSPGLGTMFEQYF.